The rows below give T cell receptor beta chains drawn from one sample of a study of cytomegalovirus exposure and HLA in healthy donors. The repertoire was sequenced with immunoSEQ multiplex PCR; TCRdb's copy has only in-frame clones and lacks some. The sample records 160,000 or so clones, around nine tenths being singletons. What was sequenced was PBMCs. Source of these receptors: a woman aged 30 to 39 in good health and CMV-seronegative. Each CDR3 is given with its conserved first and last residue. Each record gives: J gene, clone size, D gene, CDR3 length, V gene, CDR3 DNA, CDR3 protein. D genes are given only for firm matches. Clone size appears in some rows only: once, few, many, or a class for an expanded clone.

>TRBJ2-4|NA|TRBD1|16|TRBV18
TGTGCCAGCTCACCAAGAGGGGGCCTGTCCAAAAACATTCAGTACTTC
CASSPRGGLSKNIQYF
>TRBJ2-7|NA|NA|13|TRBV7-9
TGTGCCAGCGGTCGGGGGGCGGGAGCCGAGCAGTACTTC
CASGRGAGAEQYF
>TRBJ1-5|few|NA|16|TRBV7-9
TGTGCCAGCAGCTCTTCAGTGCAGGGTGTCTTTCCGCCCCAGCATTTT
CASSSSVQGVFPPQHF
>TRBJ1-1|NA|TRBD1|14|TRBV2
TGTGCCAGCATAGGGACAGGGGGTGGTACTGAAGCTTTCTTT
CASIGTGGGTEAFF
>TRBJ2-5|few|NA|11|TRBV29-1
TGCAGCCACAAGAACCAAGAGACCCAGTACTTC
CSHKNQETQYF
>TRBJ1-4|NA|NA|14|TRBV6-5
TGTGCCAGCTCCCAGGGTTTTAAGGATGAAAAACTGTTTTTT
CASSQGFKDEKLFF
>TRBJ2-7|NA|TRBD2|16|TRBV2
TGTGCCAGCAGTGAAGGTCTAGCGGGAACCCCCTACGAGCAGTACTTC
CASSEGLAGTPYEQYF
>TRBJ1-3|once|NA|12|TRBV29-1
TGCAGCGTTGAGTGGGGAGCAAACACCATATATTTT
CSVEWGANTIYF
>TRBJ2-3|NA|NA|17|TRBV19
TGTGCCAGTAGTATAGATCGACAACGGGGGAGCACAGATACGCAGTATTTT
CASSIDRQRGSTDTQYF
>TRBJ2-5|once|TRBD2|16|TRBV30
TGTGCCTGGAGAGCCGAACTAGCGGGAAGGAGGGAGACCCAGTACTTC
CAWRAELAGRRETQYF
>TRBJ1-1|NA|TRBD1|16|TRBV6-6
TGTGCCAGCAGTTTTGGGACAGGGACCATGAACACTGAAGCTTTCTTT
CASSFGTGTMNTEAFF
>TRBJ1-1|NA|TRBD1|14|TRBV18
TGTGCCAGCTCACCACAGGGGGCAAGGACTGAAGCTTTCTTT
CASSPQGARTEAFF
>TRBJ2-7|few|NA|15|TRBV7-4
TGTGCCAGCAGCTTACTGGCGGGCCCGCGCTACGAGCAGTACTTC
CASSLLAGPRYEQYF
>TRBJ1-6|few|TRBD1|14|TRBV27
TGTGCCAGCAGTAACAGGGGGCCTAATTCACCCCTCCACTTT
CASSNRGPNSPLHF
>TRBJ2-7|NA|TRBD1|14|TRBV6-1
TGTGCCAGCAGTGTTAGACAGGGAACCTACGAGCAGTACTTC
CASSVRQGTYEQYF
>TRBJ2-7|NA|NA|15|TRBV7-2
TGTGCCAGCAGCTTATCCTCCAGGGACTCCTACGAGCAGTACTTC
CASSLSSRDSYEQYF
>TRBJ2-5|NA|NA|14|TRBV28
TGTGCCAGCAGTTCACCCAGGGGTGACGAGACCCAGTACTTC
CASSSPRGDETQYF
>TRBJ2-7|NA|NA|15|TRBV2
TGTGCCAGCAGTGACCGCCGGGACACCTTTTACGAGCAGTACTTC
CASSDRRDTFYEQYF
>TRBJ2-7|once|TRBD1|15|TRBV18
TGTGCCAGCTCAAACCGGGACAGGGGTTTTTACGAGCAGTACTTC
CASSNRDRGFYEQYF
>TRBJ1-1|few|TRBD1|14|TRBV19
TGTGCCAGTAGTACCACAGGGGGCACAGGAATAGCTTTCTTT
CASSTTGGTGIAFF
>TRBJ2-7|NA|TRBD2|14|TRBV27
TGTGCCAGCAGTCGACTAGCGGGAGGTGCCGAGCAGTACTTC
CASSRLAGGAEQYF
>TRBJ2-4|NA|NA|15|TRBV9
TGTGCCAGCAGCGAGGCTGGGGGGGCCAAAAACATTCAGTACTTC
CASSEAGGAKNIQYF
>TRBJ1-1|once|NA|14|TRBV7-2
TGTGCCAGCAGCTTAGACAGGGCCAATAGTGAGGCTTTCTTT
CASSLDRANSEAFF
>TRBJ2-3|NA|NA|13|TRBV18
TGTGCCAGCTCACCAGGAGGCACAGATACGCAGTATTTT
CASSPGGTDTQYF
>TRBJ2-1|once|NA|17|TRBV2
TGTGCCAGCAGTGAAGTTTTGACAGGGAGGCCCTACAATGAGCAGTTCTTC
CASSEVLTGRPYNEQFF
>TRBJ1-2|NA|NA|13|TRBV4-1
TGCGCCAGCAGCCAAGACTCGCCGGATGGCTACACCTTC
CASSQDSPDGYTF
>TRBJ2-7|NA|TRBD1|14|TRBV4-3
TGCGCCAGCAGCTCTCGGACAGGGGGTTACGAGCAGTACTTC
CASSSRTGGYEQYF
>TRBJ2-3|NA|TRBD2|16|TRBV10-1
TGCGCCAGCAGTGTAATAGCGGGGGCTATCACAGATACGCAGTATTTT
CASSVIAGAITDTQYF
>TRBJ2-1|NA|NA|13|TRBV27
TGTGCCAGCAGTTTACGCGGGTTCGGCGAGCAGTTCTTC
CASSLRGFGEQFF
>TRBJ1-4|NA|NA|12|TRBV28
TGTGCCAGCAGTTCTCGGTTGGAAAAACTGTTTTTT
CASSSRLEKLFF
>TRBJ2-1|NA|TRBD2|19|TRBV2
TGTGCCAGCAGTGAGGGGCAAGGGGGCGGGGGGGGCGCTTACAATGAGCAGTTCTTC
CASSEGQGGGGGAYNEQFF
>TRBJ2-7|few|NA|13|TRBV5-1
TGCGCCAGCAGCTTGACGGGGAACTACGAGCAGTACTTC
CASSLTGNYEQYF
>TRBJ2-1|NA|TRBD2|16|TRBV5-1
TGCGCCAGCAGCTTGGTGGGGCGGGAGAGGTACAATGAGCAGTTCTTC
CASSLVGRERYNEQFF
>TRBJ2-7|NA|TRBD2|19|TRBV5-4
TGTGCCAGCAGCTTGATGAAACTAGCGGGAGGCCCTCTTATGTCCGAGCAGTACTTC
CASSLMKLAGGPLMSEQYF
>TRBJ2-3|NA|NA|13|TRBV2
TGTGCCAGCAGTGTCGGGGGCACAGATACGCAGTATTTT
CASSVGGTDTQYF
>TRBJ1-3|few|TRBD1|14|TRBV7-2
TGTGCCAGCAGCGGAGGGGGCACTGGAAACACCATATATTTT
CASSGGGTGNTIYF
>TRBJ1-2|once|NA|13|TRBV6-1
TGTGCCAGCAGGTCGGAGGGGAGCTATGGCTACACCTTC
CASRSEGSYGYTF
>TRBJ1-2|NA|TRBD1|15|TRBV5-4
TGTGCCAGCAGCTCCCGGGACAGGGCTAACTATGGCTACACCTTC
CASSSRDRANYGYTF
>TRBJ2-7|NA|NA|14|TRBV7-9
TGTGCCAGCACCTCAAGTAGCCGATCCTACGAGCAGTACTTC
CASTSSSRSYEQYF
>TRBJ2-1|NA|NA|17|TRBV15
TGTGCCACCAGCAACCGTCGGCTGGAGAGCTCCTACAATGAGCAGTTCTTC
CATSNRRLESSYNEQFF
>TRBJ1-4|NA|NA|15|TRBV6-1
TGTGCCAGCAGTGAACTGGACAGAAGCAATGAAAAACTGTTTTTT
CASSELDRSNEKLFF
>TRBJ2-2|NA|TRBD1|19|TRBV5-1
TGCGCCAGCCGATCCCGATACAGGGGGCCGGGGGAGAACACCGGGGAGCTGTTTTTT
CASRSRYRGPGENTGELFF
>TRBJ1-1|NA|TRBD1|15|TRBV5-5
TGTGCCAGCAGCCCGACAGGGGCGGGGGACACTGAAGCTTTCTTT
CASSPTGAGDTEAFF
>TRBJ2-5|once|NA|15|TRBV11-2
TGTGCCAGCAGCTTAGCTCAGTCCTTCCAAGAGACCCAGTACTTC
CASSLAQSFQETQYF
>TRBJ1-1|few|NA|16|TRBV4-1
TGCGCCAGCAGCCCCCTCCGGCAGGGCTTGTGGACTGAAGCTTTCTTT
CASSPLRQGLWTEAFF
>TRBJ2-2|once|NA|13|TRBV12-5
TGTGCTAGTGGTTGGGGAGGTACCGGGGAGCTGTTTTTT
CASGWGGTGELFF
>TRBJ2-3|NA|TRBD1|16|TRBV5-1
TGCGCCAGCAGCTTGGGAGGGGGCTTTGGCACAGATACGCAGTATTTT
CASSLGGGFGTDTQYF
>TRBJ2-7|NA|TRBD2|15|TRBV19
TGTGCCAGTAGTGTCCGGACTAGCGGAGCCTACGAGCAGTACTTC
CASSVRTSGAYEQYF
>TRBJ2-1|once|NA|13|TRBV14
TGTGCCAGCACCCCGGAGGGGATAGTGGCTGAGTTCTTC
CASTPEGIVAEFF
>TRBJ2-1|NA|NA|13|TRBV6-4
TGTGCCAGCAGGGGCGGGCCCTACAATGAGCAGTTCTTC
CASRGGPYNEQFF
>TRBJ2-5|NA|TRBD2|17|TRBV14
TGTGCCAGCAGCCTAAGAGGGACTAGCGGGATCGGAGAGACCCAGTACTTC
CASSLRGTSGIGETQYF
>TRBJ1-2|NA|NA|15|TRBV12-5
TGTGCTAGTGGTTGGGGTGGAGGGGAAAGGTATGGCTACACCTTC
CASGWGGGERYGYTF
>TRBJ1-2|NA|TRBD1|14|TRBV7-2
TGTGCCAGCAGCTTTTCCGACAGGGGGCATGGCTACACCTTC
CASSFSDRGHGYTF
>TRBJ2-3|NA|TRBD2|16|TRBV7-6
TGTGCCAGCAGCCGACTAACTAGCGGGAGGACAGATACGCAGTATTTT
CASSRLTSGRTDTQYF
>TRBJ2-7|NA|NA|14|TRBV6-1
TGTGCCAGCAGTGAAGCGGCAGGGGCCTACGAGCAGTACTTC
CASSEAAGAYEQYF